This T cell receptor beta chain was documented in a study of cytomegalovirus exposure and HLA in healthy donors. The CDR3 spans 13 residues. The germline V gene has CDR1 SGHTA and CDR2 FQGNSA. V was trimmed by 5 bases and J by 8 bases, leaving 15 bases between them. Researchers ran the PCR with 60 Vbeta and 13 Jbeta primers. Data came from immunoSEQ multiplex PCR; TCRdb stores just in-frame clones and leaves some out. The sample consists of roughly 220,000 clones, approximately 79% of them appearing once. Source material: PBMCs. This chain joins TRBV7-2 and TRBJ1-1; no definite D call. The TCR originated in a man aged 45-65 years in good health and CMV-seronegative. The CDR3 DNA follows: TGTGCCAGCAGCCCCATGACACAAGGAGAAGCTTTCTTT. Its translation: CASSPMTQGEAFF.